This entry lists 22 T cell receptor beta chains sequenced from one sample in a study of CD4 T cells in relation to SARS-CoV-2 and coronaviruses. These receptors' targets are unknown. Profiling relied on immunoSEQ multiplex PCR, and the TCRdb table lists in-frame clones only, not all of them. The table has about 24,000 clones, around four fifths seen once. Unexposed donor CD4+ T cells date from about 2011-2018, before the COVID-19 pandemic. The cells were cultured for about ten days before CD4+ T cells were isolated. What was sequenced was CD4+ T cells from PBMCs, cultured in vitro. The receptors shown here come from a human donor in good health.

The chain carries TRBV9 and TRBJ1-3; TRBD1 is a possible D gene (5 bases). Germline V gene lookup returns CDR1 SGDLS and CDR2 YYNGEE. The V gene lost 0 bases and the J gene lost 0 bases, with 10 bases spanning the gap. The CDR3 covers 16 residues. This chain's CDR3 is CASSVEEGVSGNTIYF. The DNA of the CDR3 is TGTGCCAGCAGCGTAGAAGAAGGGGTCTCTGGAAACACCATATATTTT. Variable domain in full (rest from reference TRBV9 and TRBJ1-3): DSGVTQTPKHLITATGQRVTLRCSPRSGDLSVYWYQQSLDQGLQFLIQYYNGEERAKGNILERFSAQQFPDLHSELNLSSLELGDSALYFCASSVEEGVSGNTIYFGEGSWLTVV.

The chain's CDR3 is CASSSIGQGSYGYTF. As DNA, the CDR3 is TGCGCCAGCAGTAGCATCGGGCAGGGGAGCTATGGCTACACCTTC. This chain uses TRBV5-1 with TRBJ1-2; possibly TRBD1 for D (6 bases). This CDR3 spans 15 amino acids. Germline CDR1 and CDR2: SGHRS and YFSETQ. Trimming pared 5 bases from V and 4 bases from J, leaving 18 bases between.

The chain uses TRBV7-7 and TRBJ2-3; 12 positions match TRBD2. V shed 5 bases, J shed 2 bases, and the junction held 8 bases outside the gene matches. The CDR3 extends over 17 amino acids. Germline V gene sequence: CDR1 SSHAT, CDR2 FNYEAQ (reference sequence). Here the CDR3 DNA reads TGTGCCAGCAGCCCTAACCTAGCGGGAGGGCCCACAGATACGCAGTATTTT. This encodes CASSPNLAGGPTDTQYF.

This clone showed up just once. The rearrangement links TRBV19 to TRBJ2-3; 10 bases agree with TRBD2. The CDR3 runs to 16 residues. With V trimmed by 7 bases and J by 4 bases, 11 bases remained unmatched. CDR1 and CDR2 (germline): LNHDA, SQIVND (reference sequence). The CDR3 DNA is TGTGCCAGTACCCTTTCTAGCGGGAGCAGGCCAGATACGCAGTATTTT. This codes for CASTLSSGSRPDTQYF. The full variable domain, with the rest looked up from reference TRBV19 and TRBJ2-3, is DGGITQSPKYLFRKEGQNVTLSCEQNLNHDAMYWYRQDPGQGLRLIYYSQIVNDFQKGDIAEGYSVSREKKESFPLTVTSAQKNPTAFYLCASTLSSGSRPDTQYFGPGTRLTVL.

The rearrangement joins TRBV7-9 to TRBJ1-6; D is uncertain. The CDR3 has 19 amino acids. Germline CDR1 reads SEHNR; CDR2 reads FQNEAQ (reference sequence). The ends were cut back, 5 bases at V and 7 bases at J, with 27 bases in the middle. CDR3 coding DNA: TGTGCCAGCAGCCTCTACCCTCTAACCGGCAGGTCTCGGAATTCACCCCTCCACTTT. It is translated as CASSLYPLTGRSRNSPLHF. Full variable domain (outside the CDR3, taken from reference TRBV7-9 and TRBJ1-6): DTGVSQNPRHKITKRGQNVTFRCDPISEHNRLYWYRQTLGQGPEFLTYFQNEAQLEKSRLLSDRFSAERPKGSFSTLEIQRTEQGDSAMYLCASSLYPLTGRSRNSPLHFGNGTRLTVT.

The chain uses TRBV5-6 and TRBJ1-4, with a tentative D call TRBD1 (5 bases). The germline V and J ends were trimmed by 4 bases and 7 bases, with 11 bases remaining between them. This CDR3 region has 13 residues. Germline V gene data show CDR1 as SGHDT and CDR2 as YYEEEE. The CDR3 DNA is TGTGCCAGCAGCCCGAGGGGCGGTGAAAAACTGTTTTTT. The encoded protein is CASSPRGGEKLFF.

This clone has a handful of counts. The chain combines TRBV7-7 with TRBJ2-2; 12 bases match TRBD1. V was pared by 5 bases and J by 6 bases, with 4 bases of the junction left unmatched. This CDR3 spans 15 amino acids. Germline V lookup: CDR1 SSHAT, CDR2 FNYEAQ (reference sequence). Here the CDR3 DNA reads TGTGCCAGCAGCACCGGGACAGGGGGCCCCGGGGAGCTGTTTTTT. Amino acids: CASSTGTGGPGELFF.

The chain links TRBV3-1 (or the pseudogene TRBV3-2) to TRBJ2-5; no definite D call. Germline CDR1 and CDR2: LGHDT and YNNKEL (reference sequence). V was clipped by 1 base and J by 4 bases, with 10 bases between them. There are 14 residues in the CDR3. The DNA of the CDR3 is TGTGCCAGCAGCCAAGCTTCGAGGACAGAGACCCAGTACTTC. It specifies CASSQASRTETQYF.

The rearrangement links TRBV11-3 to TRBJ2-3, with 10 bases that match TRBD1. CDR1 is SGHNT, CDR2 YENEEA, per germline. The CDR3 length is 16 residues. V lost 7 bases and J lost 6; bases outside the gene matches: 13. The CDR3 sequence: CASTSDRGLARDTQYF. Here the CDR3 DNA reads TGTGCCAGCACGTCTGACAGGGGGCTCGCAAGGGATACGCAGTATTTT.

This clone was seen a single time. The chain recombines TRBV20-1 with TRBJ2-1; no reliable D call. The CDR3 extends over 11 amino acids. Germline V lookup: CDR1 DFQATT, CDR2 SNEGSKA (reference sequence). With 4 bases removed from V and 3 bases from J, the gap between germline ends came to 4 bases. CDR3 in amino acids: CSAIDYNEQFF. CDR3 nucleotides: TGCAGTGCTATAGACTACAATGAGCAGTTCTTC.

CDR3 residues: CASRHPGTGNTEAFF. The CDR3 coding sequence is TGTGCCAGCAGACACCCCGGGACAGGGAACACTGAAGCTTTCTTT. V and J are TRBV4-2 and TRBJ1-1; TRBD1 matches 8 bases. The CDR3 runs 15 residues. CDR1 LGHNA and CDR2 YNFKEQ come from the germline V gene. V was pared by 6 bases and J by 1 base, with 7 bases of the junction left unmatched.

This chain links TRBV4-1 with TRBJ2-1, with D possibly being TRBD1 or TRBD2 (5 bases each). CDR1 is MGHRA, CDR2 YSYEKL, per germline. The length of the CDR3 is 16 residues. The germline V and J ends were trimmed by 3 bases and 2 bases, with 14 bases remaining between them. CDR3 coding DNA: TGCGCCAGCAGCCACCCAAGCGGACACGCCTACAATGAGCAGTTCTTC. Encoded protein: CASSHPSGHAYNEQFF.

The J gene is TRBJ1-1, the V gene TRBV30; no clear D. This CDR3 has 14 residues. With 3 bases removed from V and 5 bases from J, the gap between germline ends came to 16 bases. Per the germline V gene, CDR1 is GTSNPN and CDR2 is SVGIG (reference sequence). The CDR3 DNA reads as TGTGCCTGGAGCTGGGTGGATAGAAGGACTGAAGCTTTCTTT. It is translated as CAWSWVDRRTEAFF.

The chain is built from TRBV6-5 and TRBJ2-5; D unresolved. The CDR3 contains 13 residues. Trimming removed 7 bases at V and 3 bases at J, with 12 bases between. The germline gives CDR1 MNHEY, CDR2 SVGAGI. This CDR3 reads CASTARRKETQYF. The CDR3 nucleotides read TGTGCCAGCACCGCCCGACGGAAAGAGACCCAGTACTTC.

The rearrangement uses TRBV19 and TRBJ1-4; 9 bases line up with TRBD1. The germline V gene has CDR1 LNHDA and CDR2 SQIVND (reference sequence). The CDR3 loop spans 14 amino acids. V gave up 8 bases and J gave up 5 bases; unmatched junction bases: 6. In nucleotides, the CDR3 is TGTGCCAGTTGCCCGGGACAGGGAAATGAAAAACTGTTTTTT. Translated, it gives CASCPGQGNEKLFF.

V is TRBV5-6 and J is TRBJ1-2, with 9 bases identical to TRBD1. The germline V gene has CDR1 SGHDT and CDR2 YYEEEE. Unmatched junction bases numbered 5, after V lost 4 bases and J lost 4 bases. The CDR3 runs to 14 residues. The CDR3 nucleotides read TGTGCCAGCAGCCCGGGACAGGGACTCTATGGCTACACCTTC. It translates to CASSPGQGLYGYTF.

The J gene is TRBJ1-2, the V gene TRBV19, with a possible D match to TRBD1 (5 bases). The CDR3 totals 14 residues. Looked up from germline, CDR1 is LNHDA and CDR2 is SQIVND (reference sequence). The CDR3 coding sequence is TGTGCTACACGTCATCCCCCCGGGACCTATGGCTACACCTTC. It yields the protein CATRHPPGTYGYTF.

This clone was observed a few times. The rearrangement uses TRBV19 and TRBJ2-2, with D tentatively TRBD1 (5 bases). V was cut by 0 bases and J by 6 bases, with 14 bases left in between. The CDR3 extends over 16 amino acids. Germline V gives CDR1 LNHDA, CDR2 SQIVND (reference sequence). The CDR3 region is CASSIEIRVAAGELFF. The DNA of the CDR3 is TGTGCCAGTAGTATAGAAATCAGGGTGGCGGCCGGGGAGCTGTTTTTT.

The genes are TRBV24-1 and TRBJ1-6, with a tentative D call TRBD1 (6 bases). The V end lost 3 bases, the J end lost 5 bases, and 10 bases lay between the germline ends. Per germline, CDR1 KGHDR and CDR2 SFDVKD. The CDR3 consists of 15 residues. CDR3 residues: CATSDGTRDNSPLHF. The CDR3 nucleotides read TGTGCCACCAGTGATGGGACACGAGATAATTCACCCCTCCACTTT.

This clone was observed a handful of times. The CDR3 DNA is TGTGCCAGCTCACCGGGGATGGGGGATTCACCCCTCCACTTT. This translates into CASSPGMGDSPLHF. The rearrangement joins TRBV18 to TRBJ1-6; TRBD1 might be the D (5 bases). The V gene lost 3 bases and the J gene lost 8 bases, with 11 bases spanning the gap. The CDR3 covers 14 residues. Germline lookup yields CDR1 KGHSH and CDR2 LQKENI.

The chain recombines TRBV6-5 with TRBJ2-7; D is uncertain. This CDR3 contains 11 residues. Germline V gene data show CDR1 as MNHEY and CDR2 as SVGAGI. V gave up 6 bases and J gave up 2 bases, with 5 bases separating them. The DNA of the CDR3 is TGTGCCAGCAGCCAAGCCTACGAGCAGTACTTC. It translates to CASSQAYEQYF.

The gene calls are TRBV10-3 and TRBJ2-2; TRBD2 matches at 8 bases. The trim removed 7 bases at V and 0 bases at J, leaving 7 bases unmatched. Germline lookup yields CDR1 ENHRY and CDR2 SYGVKD. The CDR3 consists of 16 residues. The CDR3 loop is CAINRGTRPNTGELFF. CDR3 nucleotides: TGTGCCATCAACCGCGGGACTAGACCGAACACCGGGGAGCTGTTTTTT.